This T cell receptor (beta chain) originates from a study of blood T cells in healthy people across ages. The study's findings and limits: Both naive CD4+ cell counts and diversity were greater in long-lived donors than in aged donors. Bulk PBMC profiling left naive and antigen-experienced comparisons inconclusive.

The CDR3 consists of 16 residues. Losses at the gene ends were 0 bases for V and 4 bases for J; bases not matched to a gene: 5. Germline V lookup: CDR1 LGHNA, CDR2 YNFKEQ. As concerns this clonotype: Its matching antigen is unknown.

The second PCR ran about 6 to 11 cycles with a sample-barcoded 5' primer and J-beta primers. TCRdb re-analysed the 5' RACE reads in MiXCR, keeping a single row per CDR3 protein. The table includes some 1.1 million distinct CDR3 sequences, less than 45% detected once. The study recruited healthy Caucasian donors from Russia who were aged about 6 to 90. The gene calls are TRBV4-2 and TRBJ2-2, with 7 bases aligning to TRBD2. This clonotype was obtained from a man between 18 and 35 years old in good health. Sequenced material: blood. The CDR3 region is CASSQEGGRATGELFF. The CDR3 bases are TGTGCCAGCAGCCAAGAAGGAGGGAGGGCCACCGGGGAGCTGTTTTTT.